These 31 T cell receptor beta chains came from one sample sequenced in a study of OX40 agonist ivuxolimab in advanced cancers. The assay was immunoSEQ multiplex PCR, and TCRdb's table has in-frame clones only and misses some. The sample records 50,000 to 70,000 clones, nearly 90% being singletons. The starting material was CD4+ or CD8+ T cells sorted from blood, obtained in a trial of the OX40 agonist ivuxolimab. The receptors come from an adult with an advanced solid tumor such as melanoma, head and neck, liver or kidney cancer.

The chain couples TRBV28 to TRBJ1-5; a weak D match, TRBD1 (6 bases). The CDR3 contains 15 residues. Looked up from germline, CDR1 is MDHEN and CDR2 is SYDVKM. V was trimmed by 7 bases and J by 3 bases, leaving 16 bases between them. CDR3: CASNPTGTPNQPQHF. CDR3 DNA sequence: TGTGCCAGCAACCCAACAGGGACCCCCAATCAGCCCCAGCATTTT.

This clone was recorded once. The rearrangement joins TRBV27 to TRBJ2-3; D might be TRBD1 (6 bases). The germline V gene has CDR1 MNHEY and CDR2 SMNVEV (reference sequence). The CDR3 is 14 residues long. The V and J ends lost 4 bases and 10 bases respectively, with 18 bases between them. The CDR3 here is CASSSQETAGAQYF. The CDR3 DNA is TGTGCCAGCAGTTCCCAGGAGACTGCAGGGGCGCAGTATTTT.

The chain recombines TRBV28 with TRBJ2-7, with 7 nucleotides matching TRBD1. J was trimmed by 3 bases and V by 4 bases; bases with no gene match: 3. Germline assignment: CDR1 MDHEN and CDR2 SYDVKM. The CDR3 is 13 amino acids. CDR3 nucleotides: TGTGCCAGCAGTTCCGCAGGGGGCTACGAGCAGTACGTC. Translated: CASSSAGGYEQYV.

This chain connects TRBV7-2 to TRBJ2-3; tentatively, D is TRBD1 or TRBD2 (5 bases each). Per the germline V gene, CDR1 is SGHTA and CDR2 is FQGNSA. The V end lost 6 bases, the J end lost 0 bases, and 25 bases lay between the germline ends. The CDR3 is 19 residues long. The CDR3 coding sequence is TGTGCCAGCAGTTTCCCAACCGCCGCCAGAGGGGAGAGCACAGATACGCAGTATTTT. Its translation: CASSFPTAARGESTDTQYF. The full variable domain, rest sourced from reference TRBV7-2 and TRBJ2-3, is GAGVSQSPSNKVTEKGKDVELRCDPISGHTALYWYRQSLGQGLEFLIYFQGNSAPDKSGLPSDRFSAERTGGSVSTLTIQRTQQEDSAVYLCASSFPTAARGESTDTQYFGPGTRLTVL.

The V gene is TRBV10-3, the J gene TRBJ2-7, with a weak D call TRBD1 (5 bases). This CDR3 is built from 12 residues. With 2 bases removed from V and 13 bases from J, the gap between germline ends came to 15 bases. Germline V CDR1 and CDR2: ENHRY, SYGVKD. The CDR3 bases are TGTGCCATCAGTGAGAACGACAGAAGACATTACTTC. It translates to CAISENDRRHYF.

This clone appeared a single time. The rearrangement links TRBV4-1 to TRBJ1-2; the match to TRBD1 covers 8 bases. Per germline, CDR1 MGHRA and CDR2 YSYEKL. This CDR3 has 15 amino acids. Germline trimming cut 2 bases from V and 7 bases from J; bases unmatched to any gene: 9. The CDR3 bases are TGCGCCAGCAGCCAATTACGGCAGGGGGCGGGTGGCTACACCTTC. As protein: CASSQLRQGAGGYTF.

The rearrangement uses TRBV7-6 and TRBJ2-5; the D is unclear. Trimming cost V 5 bases and J 2 bases, with 3 bases left between them. The CDR3 sequence is 11 residues long. Germline V CDR1 and CDR2: SGHVS, FNYEAQ. This CDR3 reads CASSVQETQYF. CDR3 DNA: TGTGCCAGCAGCGTACAAGAGACCCAGTACTTC.

The chain combines TRBV7-8 with TRBJ1-5; no clear D gene. CDR3 length: 13 amino acids. The V and J ends lost 1 base and 5 bases respectively, with 6 bases between them. The germline V gene has CDR1 SGHVS and CDR2 FQNEAQ. DNA for the CDR3: TGTGCCAGCAGCTTAGGCTTGGATCAGCCCCAGCATTTT. Translating gives CASSLGLDQPQHF.

J is TRBJ1-5 and V is TRBV6-1; D gene uncertain. Trimming removed 7 bases at V and 5 bases at J, with 6 bases between. Germline V CDR1 and CDR2: MNHNS, SASEGT. The CDR3 sequence is 11 residues long. As DNA, the CDR3 is TGTGCCAGCACCACTGATCAGCCCCAGCATTTT. Protein product: CASTTDQPQHF.

This rearrangement joins TRBV10-3 to TRBJ1-1; the D is unclear. This CDR3 has 15 amino acids. Trimming took 0 bases from V and 4 from J, leaving 12 bases between them. CDR1 is ENHRY, CDR2 SYGVKD, per germline. CDR3 region: CAISESETAGTEAFF. CDR3 coding DNA: TGTGCCATCAGTGAGTCAGAGACTGCGGGCACTGAAGCTTTCTTT.

This rearrangement joins TRBV27 to TRBJ2-7; D is unclear. Trimming took 2 bases from V and 2 from J, leaving 7 bases between them. The CDR3 spans 13 residues. Germline lookup yields CDR1 MNHEY and CDR2 SMNVEV (reference sequence). This chain's CDR3 is CASSLTSPYEQYF. In nucleotides, the CDR3 is TGTGCCAGCAGTTTAACCTCCCCCTACGAGCAGTACTTC.

This sequence joins TRBV6-1 and TRBJ2-7, with 10 bases fitting TRBD1. The V segment lost 4 bases and the J segment 5 bases; nucleotides outside the gene matches: 8. From germline, CDR1 is MNHNS and CDR2 SASEGT. The CDR3 is made up of 15 amino acids. CDR3 in amino acids: CASSAPRDRGHEQYF. The CDR3 DNA reads as TGTGCCAGCAGTGCACCCCGGGACAGGGGCCACGAGCAGTACTTC.

This sequence joins TRBV11-2 and TRBJ1-4; D not resolved. V was shortened by 5 bases and J by 7 bases, with 20 bases between the two germline ends. Germline CDR1 reads SGHAT; CDR2 reads FQNNGV. The CDR3 is made up of 16 amino acids. The CDR3 nucleotides read TGTGCCAGCAGCAAGCCCTTTGGGGATCAAGGTGAAAAACTGTTTTTT. This gives the protein CASSKPFGDQGEKLFF.

This chain connects TRBV2 to TRBJ1-3, with a possible D match to TRBD1 (6 bases). Germline lookup yields CDR1 SNHLY and CDR2 FYNNEI. The V end was cut by 10 bases, the J end by 0 bases, with 13 bases between. The CDR3 totals 14 residues. CDR3 protein: CATVDSSSGNTIYF. The CDR3 DNA sequence: TGTGCCACCGTGGACAGCTCCTCTGGAAACACCATATATTTT.

The chain is built from TRBV28 and TRBJ2-3; TRBD2 matches at 8 bases. After removal of 6 bases from V and 2 bases from J, the junction contained 19 bases not matched to a gene. Germline V gene lookup returns CDR1 MDHEN and CDR2 SYDVKM. The CDR3 totals 19 residues. Written as DNA, the CDR3 is TGTGCCAGCAGCCACAGGGAGCCCCCGGGAGGGAGCCTCACAGATACGCAGTATTTT. Translation gives CASSHREPPGGSLTDTQYF.

The chain uses TRBV7-8 and TRBJ1-2; D might be TRBD1 (6 bases). In germline, CDR1 is SGHVS, CDR2 FQNEAQ. The CDR3 spans 13 residues. Trimming cost V 3 bases and J 4 bases, with 9 bases left between them. Here the CDR3 DNA reads TGTGCCAGCAGCTTCCAGGGGTTCTATGGCTACACCTTC. As protein: CASSFQGFYGYTF.

The V call is TRBV7-8, the J call TRBJ1-1; tentatively, D is TRBD1 (5 bases). This CDR3 is 13 amino acids long. CDR1 and CDR2 from the germline V gene are SGHVS and FQNEAQ. With 0 bases removed from V and 7 bases from J, the gap between germline ends came to 9 bases. This CDR3 reads CASSLARANEAFF. CDR3 nucleotide sequence: TGTGCCAGCAGCTTAGCCAGGGCCAATGAAGCTTTCTTT.

The chain has TRBV30 and TRBJ1-2; D unresolved. The CDR3 has 11 amino acids. Looked up from germline, CDR1 is GTSNPN and CDR2 is SVGIG (reference sequence). V lost 8 bases, J lost 8 bases, and 15 bases lay in between. Here the CDR3 DNA reads TGTGCCGGAACCGGACCGGGAGGCTACACCTTC. This encodes CAGTGPGGYTF.

The chain uses TRBV28 and TRBJ1-5, with D possibly matching TRBD1 (6 bases). Germline CDR1 is MDHEN and CDR2 is SYDVKM. V was pared by 4 bases and J by 4 bases, with 14 bases between. This CDR3 is built from 15 residues. Written as DNA, the CDR3 is TGTGCCAGCAGTTCTAGGGGGGGAGGGAATCAGCCCCAGCATTTT. This gives the protein CASSSRGGGNQPQHF. The complete variable domain, with remaining parts taken from reference TRBV28 and TRBJ1-5, reads DVKVTQSSRYLVKRTGEKVFLECVQDMDHENMFWYRQDPGLGLRLIYFSYDVKMKEKGDIPEGYSVSREKKERFSLILESASTNQTSMYLCASSSRGGGNQPQHFGDGTRLSIL.

The chain is built from TRBV6-6 and TRBJ1-5; unclear D gene. The V and J ends lost 1 base and 5 bases respectively, with 15 bases between them. The CDR3 runs to 16 residues. The germline gives CDR1 MNHNY, CDR2 SVGAGI (reference sequence). This CDR3 reads CASSYFEGGKDQPQHF. The CDR3 DNA follows: TGTGCCAGCAGTTACTTCGAGGGAGGAAAGGATCAGCCCCAGCATTTT.

This rearrangement joins TRBV4-1 to TRBJ2-1; 11 bases fit TRBD2. CDR3 size: 17 residues. Germline CDR1 and CDR2: MGHRA and YSYEKL. Losses at the gene ends were 3 bases for V and 4 bases for J; bases not matched to a gene: 8. CDR3 coding DNA: TGCGCCAGCAGCCACCGAACCGGGACTAGCGGTTACAATGAGCAGTTCTTC. Amino acid sequence: CASSHRTGTSGYNEQFF.

This clone occurred once. This chain connects TRBV18 to TRBJ2-3; 8 bases map to TRBD1. V gave up 3 bases and J gave up 2 bases; unmatched junction bases: 4. Germline CDR1 is KGHSH and CDR2 is LQKENI. CDR3 size: 15 residues. DNA of the CDR3: TGTGCCAGCTCACCCAGGGGGCTGTCCACAGATACGCAGTATTTT. The encoded protein is CASSPRGLSTDTQYF.

The genes are TRBV6-1 and TRBJ2-3; 11 bases line up with TRBD2. V was pared by 8 bases and J by 9 bases, with 10 bases of the junction left unmatched. CDR3 length: 14 residues. The V gene's germline CDR1 is MNHNS and CDR2 SASEGT. The CDR3 loop reads CASRGLAGSWTQYF. For the CDR3, the DNA is TGTGCCAGCCGCGGACTAGCGGGCTCGTGGACGCAGTATTTT.

This clone turned up a few times. The V and J genes are TRBV27 and TRBJ2-7; D could derive from TRBD1 or TRBD2 (6 bases each). V shed 6 bases and J shed 5 bases, with 17 bases lying between them. Per germline, CDR1 MNHEY and CDR2 SMNVEV (reference sequence). The CDR3 is 14 residues long. The CDR3 DNA reads TGTGCCAGCAGGGGGGGCTCGGAGACGAACGAGCAGTACTTC. Translating it yields CASRGGSETNEQYF.

The chain carries TRBV2 and TRBJ1-6; maybe TRBD1 (6 bases). CDR3 size: 16 residues. Trimming cost V 11 bases and J 4 bases, with 21 bases left between them. The germline V gene encodes CDR1 SNHLY and CDR2 FYNNEI. This CDR3 is CAARTRGTFYNSPLHF. The CDR3 DNA reads as TGTGCCGCCAGGACGAGGGGGACCTTTTATAATTCACCCCTCCACTTT.

CDR3: CASSYKTGALNTEAFF. CDR3 nucleotides: TGTGCCAGCAGTTACAAAACAGGGGCTCTGAACACTGAAGCTTTCTTT. The chain employs TRBV6-5 and TRBJ1-1; 7 positions match TRBD1. CDR1 is MNHEY, CDR2 SVGAGI, per germline. The CDR3 totals 16 residues. The V segment lost 2 bases and the J segment 0 bases; nucleotides outside the gene matches: 6.

The J gene is TRBJ2-6, the V gene TRBV16, with 8 bases matching TRBD1. Trimming at V came to 8 bases and at J to 4 bases, leaving 4 bases not matched to a gene. The CDR3 consists of 14 residues. CDR1 is KGHSY, CDR2 FQNENV, per germline. The CDR3 DNA sequence: TGTGCCAGCGGGACAGGTACCGGGGCCAACGTCCTGACTTTC. Translation: CASGTGTGANVLTF.

V and J are TRBV4-1 and TRBJ2-1; TRBD2 aligns across 9 bases. J lost 9 bases, V lost 3 bases, and 12 bases had no gene match. The CDR3 has 16 residues. CDR1 and CDR2 from the germline V gene are MGHRA and YSYEKL. The CDR3: CASSQQVQREDREQFF. The CDR3, as DNA: TGCGCCAGCAGCCAGCAGGTTCAGCGGGAGGACCGTGAGCAGTTCTTC.

The V and J genes are TRBV27 and TRBJ1-5, with unresolved D. Per germline, CDR1 MNHEY and CDR2 SMNVEV (reference sequence). The ends were cut back, 4 bases at V and 0 bases at J, with 10 bases in the middle. The CDR3 totals 15 residues. The chain's CDR3 is CASSSAAYSNQPQHF. For the CDR3, the DNA is TGTGCCAGCAGTTCCGCGGCTTATAGCAATCAGCCCCAGCATTTT.

The genes are TRBV7-9 and TRBJ2-7; 10 nucleotides line up with TRBD2. V lost 2 bases, J lost 1 base, and 5 bases stayed unmatched. This CDR3 region has 16 residues. Germline CDR1 is SEHNR and CDR2 is FQNEAQ (reference sequence). CDR3 in amino acids: CASSLTLAGASYEQYF. Here the CDR3 DNA reads TGTGCCAGCAGCTTAACCCTAGCGGGAGCTTCCTACGAGCAGTACTTC.

This clone was picked up a small number of times. The CDR3 DNA is TGTGCCAGCAGTGCCGACAATACAGCTTTCTTT. Encoded protein: CASSADNTAFF. The chain employs TRBV28 and TRBJ1-1; D not resolved. The V end lost 5 bases, the J end lost 10 bases, and 11 bases lay between the germline ends. Per germline, CDR1 MDHEN and CDR2 SYDVKM. There are 11 residues in the CDR3.